At least ten counts were recorded for the clone carrying this TCR beta chain. The record originates from a study of T cells after yellow fever vaccination. V was trimmed by 4 bases and J by 1 base, leaving 9 bases between them. The CDR3 has 13 amino acids. Germline V CDR1 and CDR2: SGHRS, YFSETQ. A single record per CDR3 protein comes from TCRdb applying MiXCR to the 5' RACE reads. Among hundreds of thousands of distinct CDR3 sequences listed, roughly 8.7% were seen once. Here the sequenced sample was PBMCs, taken on the day of the first yellow fever vaccination. This TCR was recovered from a man aged 18 to 29 who received the YFV17D yellow fever vaccine. The rearrangement links TRBV5-1 to TRBJ2-7; D might be TRBD1 (5 bases). CDR3 residues: CASSLGQSYEQYF. CDR3 DNA sequence: TGCGCCAGCAGCCTCGGACAATCCTACGAGCAGTACTTC.